This TCR beta chain appears in the sequencing data of a study of blood T cell repertoires in COVID-19. Study in general: Samples representing acute and convalescent COVID-19 were sourced from the United States, Italy and Spain. From T cells, B-cell-depleted T cells, or PBMCs came the material, which was cDNA or gDNA.

Per the study methods: Estimated nucleated cell counts came from reference gene primer amplification. Assay used: immunoSEQ multiplex PCR; TCRdb lists only in-frame clones, some missing. V, J and clone size are taken as reported in that table, and D and trimming were inferred from the DNA itself. The sample carries 200,000 to 300,000 clones, about 88% recorded once. This clone was detected only once. The CDR3 is made up of 15 amino acids. Germline values: CDR1 KGHDR, CDR2 SFDVKD. V dropped 5 bases and J dropped 3; count of bases not matched to a gene: 4. It was during active infection that Seattle patients were enrolled and then longitudinally followed.

Sequenced sample: peripheral blood. This sequence originates from a woman in her sixties with COVID-19, enrolled during active disease. J is TRBJ2-3 and V is TRBV24-1; 10 nucleotides line up with TRBD1. The CDR3 DNA is TGTGCCACCAGTGGTCCGGGACAGGGGACAGATACGCAGTATTTT. This codes for CATSGPGQGTDTQYF.